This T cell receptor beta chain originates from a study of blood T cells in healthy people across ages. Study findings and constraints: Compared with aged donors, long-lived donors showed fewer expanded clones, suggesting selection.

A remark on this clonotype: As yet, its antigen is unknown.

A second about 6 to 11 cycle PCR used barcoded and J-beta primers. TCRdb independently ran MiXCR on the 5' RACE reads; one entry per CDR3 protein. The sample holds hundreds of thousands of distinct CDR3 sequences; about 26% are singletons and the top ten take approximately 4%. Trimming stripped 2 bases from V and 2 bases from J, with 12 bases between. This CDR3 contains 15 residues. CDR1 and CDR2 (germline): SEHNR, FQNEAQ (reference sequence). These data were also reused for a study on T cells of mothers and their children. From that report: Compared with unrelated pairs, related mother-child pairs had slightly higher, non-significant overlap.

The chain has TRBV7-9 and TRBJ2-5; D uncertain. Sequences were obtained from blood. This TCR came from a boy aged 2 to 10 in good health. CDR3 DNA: TGTGCCAGCAGCTTAAGCCTTCGGCCACAAGAGACCCAGTACTTC. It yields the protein CASSLSLRPQETQYF.